Listed below are T cell receptor beta chains from one sample, sequenced in a study of PD-L1 blockade in urothelial cancer. The data were produced by immunoSEQ multiplex PCR, yet TCRdb's version contains in-frame clones alone and is incomplete. The data contain roughly 46,000 clones, about 85% of them seen just once; the ten biggest clones take up around 1.9%. Sequenced material: PBMCs, taken around atezolizumab (anti-PD-L1) treatment. The origin of the receptors is a man aged 45-65 years with urothelial cancer. Each CDR3 is given with its conserved first and last residue. The D gene is left open where the match is weak. Not all rows give a size; the values are once, few, many and, for expanded clones, a class.

cdr3_nt: TGTGCCAGCAGTGAATTAGCTAGGAGCTCCTACAATGAGCAGTTCTTC
cdr3_aa: CASSELARSSYNEQFF
clone_size: .
d_call: .
v_call: TRBV6-1
j_call: TRBJ2-1

cdr3_nt: TGTGCCAGCAGCTCAGTTCAGGGTAACGGCTACACCTTC
cdr3_aa: CASSSVQGNGYTF
clone_size: .
d_call: .
v_call: TRBV27
j_call: TRBJ1-2

cdr3_nt: TGTGCCAGCAGGGACAGGGGGCAATCAGATACGCAGTATTTT
cdr3_aa: CASRDRGQSDTQYF
clone_size: .
d_call: TRBD1
v_call: TRBV6-5
j_call: TRBJ2-3

cdr3_nt: TGTGCCAGCTCACAGGGGACAGGAAACTATGGCTACACCTTC
cdr3_aa: CASSQGTGNYGYTF
clone_size: .
d_call: TRBD1
v_call: TRBV18
j_call: TRBJ1-2

cdr3_nt: TGTGCCAGCAGCTTAGAAGGAACGGGGGGATACGAGCAGTACTTC
cdr3_aa: CASSLEGTGGYEQYF
clone_size: .
d_call: TRBD2
v_call: TRBV11-2
j_call: TRBJ2-7

cdr3_nt: TGTGCCAGCAGCCGGGACACCTACTCCTACAATGAGCAGTTCTTC
cdr3_aa: CASSRDTYSYNEQFF
clone_size: .
d_call: .
v_call: TRBV7-7
j_call: TRBJ2-1

cdr3_nt: TGCAGTGCGTCAAACACAGATACGCAGTATTTT
cdr3_aa: CSASNTDTQYF
clone_size: .
d_call: .
v_call: TRBV20-1
j_call: TRBJ2-3

cdr3_nt: TGTGCCACCAGCAGCCTGGGGGGGGAGTTAGTTGAAAAACTGTTTTTT
cdr3_aa: CATSSLGGELVEKLFF
clone_size: .
d_call: .
v_call: TRBV15
j_call: TRBJ1-4

cdr3_nt: TGCGCCAGCAACCTGGGACAGGGGGCGGACTATGGCTACACCTTC
cdr3_aa: CASNLGQGADYGYTF
clone_size: .
d_call: TRBD1
v_call: TRBV5-1
j_call: TRBJ1-2

cdr3_nt: TGTGCCAGCAGTAGAGGGACTAGCGGGAAAGAGACCCAGTACTTC
cdr3_aa: CASSRGTSGKETQYF
clone_size: .
d_call: TRBD2
v_call: TRBV2
j_call: TRBJ2-5

cdr3_nt: TGTGCCAGCAGCAGACTTAGGGGTGAAAAACTGTTTTTT
cdr3_aa: CASSRLRGEKLFF
clone_size: .
d_call: .
v_call: TRBV7-2
j_call: TRBJ1-4

cdr3_nt: TGTGCCAGCAGCCCGCGGGGGGCTAGCGGAGCCTACGAGCAGTACTTC
cdr3_aa: CASSPRGASGAYEQYF
clone_size: .
d_call: TRBD2
v_call: TRBV7-9
j_call: TRBJ2-7

cdr3_nt: TGTGCCAGCAGCTTGGACAGGGTAATCAATGAGCAGTTCTTC
cdr3_aa: CASSLDRVINEQFF
clone_size: .
d_call: TRBD1
v_call: TRBV7-2
j_call: TRBJ2-1

cdr3_nt: TGTGCCAGCGGACAGGGGATTGTGGAGACCCAGTACTTC
cdr3_aa: CASGQGIVETQYF
clone_size: .
d_call: TRBD1
v_call: TRBV10-3
j_call: TRBJ2-5

cdr3_nt: TGTGCCAGCAGTGATCCGCAGCGGGTCGTACACGATGAGCAGTTCTTC
cdr3_aa: CASSDPQRVVHDEQFF
clone_size: .
d_call: .
v_call: TRBV6-1
j_call: TRBJ2-1

cdr3_nt: TGTGCCAGCAGCTCACTAGCGGAAAAAGGATACGAGCAGTACTTC
cdr3_aa: CASSSLAEKGYEQYF
clone_size: .
d_call: TRBD2
v_call: TRBV7-9
j_call: TRBJ2-7

cdr3_nt: TGTGCCAGCAGCTTAGTGGCAGACTCTGGGGCCAACGTCCTGACTTTC
cdr3_aa: CASSLVADSGANVLTF
clone_size: .
d_call: .
v_call: TRBV7-9
j_call: TRBJ2-6

cdr3_nt: TGCGCCAGCAGCTTGTACGATCTAGCGGGGGGCGCCTTACAAGAGACCCAGTACTTC
cdr3_aa: CASSLYDLAGGALQETQYF
clone_size: .
d_call: TRBD2
v_call: TRBV5-1
j_call: TRBJ2-5

cdr3_nt: TGTGCCATCAGTGAGGGGGCGGGGGGGAACAATGAGCAGTTCTTC
cdr3_aa: CAISEGAGGNNEQFF
clone_size: .
d_call: TRBD2
v_call: TRBV10-3
j_call: TRBJ2-1

cdr3_nt: TGTGCCAGCAGCAAGACAGGGCCGGAGACCCAGTACTTC
cdr3_aa: CASSKTGPETQYF
clone_size: .
d_call: TRBD1
v_call: TRBV6-6
j_call: TRBJ2-5

cdr3_nt: TGTGCCAGCAGCGTCCGACAGGGTCCGTGGGAGCAGTACTTC
cdr3_aa: CASSVRQGPWEQYF
clone_size: .
d_call: TRBD1
v_call: TRBV14
j_call: TRBJ2-7

cdr3_nt: TGTGCCAGCAGTTTCTATGCAGGGACAGGTGTAAAAGAGACCCAGTACTTC
cdr3_aa: CASSFYAGTGVKETQYF
clone_size: .
d_call: TRBD1
v_call: TRBV27
j_call: TRBJ2-5

cdr3_nt: TGTGCCAGCAGTGACAGGGAAGTCGATGGCTACACCTTC
cdr3_aa: CASSDREVDGYTF
clone_size: .
d_call: .
v_call: TRBV25-1
j_call: TRBJ1-2

cdr3_nt: TGTGCCAGCAGTGAGGAGCCGGATGGGACAGATACGCAGTATTTT
cdr3_aa: CASSEEPDGTDTQYF
clone_size: .
d_call: .
v_call: TRBV6-4
j_call: TRBJ2-3

cdr3_nt: TGTGCCAGCAGCCCCAACTCAGACAGGGGCCGGAGCTGGTGGGGGCCAAACACTGAAGCTTTCTTT
cdr3_aa: CASSPNSDRGRSWWGPNTEAFF
clone_size: few
d_call: TRBD1
v_call: TRBV4-2
j_call: TRBJ1-1

cdr3_nt: TGTGCCTGGACCCGGGACAGCACCGGGGAGCTGTTTTTT
cdr3_aa: CAWTRDSTGELFF
clone_size: once
d_call: TRBD1
v_call: TRBV30
j_call: TRBJ2-2

cdr3_nt: TGTGCCAGCAGCTTACCCGCTAGCGGTTCCTACAATGAGCAGTTCTTC
cdr3_aa: CASSLPASGSYNEQFF
clone_size: once
d_call: TRBD2
v_call: TRBV7-2
j_call: TRBJ2-1

cdr3_nt: TGTGCCAGCTCAGAGAACACTGAAGCTTTCTTT
cdr3_aa: CASSENTEAFF
clone_size: .
d_call: .
v_call: TRBV25-1
j_call: TRBJ1-1

cdr3_nt: TGTGCCAGCAGCTTAGGTCCCTTGGGCTTAGGTACTAATGAAAAACTGTTTTTT
cdr3_aa: CASSLGPLGLGTNEKLFF
clone_size: once
d_call: .
v_call: TRBV7-2
j_call: TRBJ1-4

cdr3_nt: TGTGCCAGCAGCCTACCTGGGACTAGCGGGAGTATAAGGAACACCGGGGAGCTGTTTTTT
cdr3_aa: CASSLPGTSGSIRNTGELFF
clone_size: .
d_call: TRBD2
v_call: TRBV9
j_call: TRBJ2-2

cdr3_nt: TGTGCCAGCAGTTCTCTATATCACGGGACTAGCGGGAGGGCCTACGAGCAGTACTTC
cdr3_aa: CASSSLYHGTSGRAYEQYF
clone_size: .
d_call: TRBD2
v_call: TRBV28
j_call: TRBJ2-7

cdr3_nt: TGTGCCAGCACCCAACTAGCGAACACAGATACGCAGTATTTT
cdr3_aa: CASTQLANTDTQYF
clone_size: .
d_call: TRBD2
v_call: TRBV28
j_call: TRBJ2-3

cdr3_nt: TGTGCCAGCAGGAGGGACAGCGCGAATTCACCCCTCCACTTT
cdr3_aa: CASRRDSANSPLHF
clone_size: once
d_call: TRBD1
v_call: TRBV2
j_call: TRBJ1-6

cdr3_nt: TGTGCCAGCAGCCAAGGGTGGGGCGGGAGCCCAAGAGAGACCCAGTACTTC
cdr3_aa: CASSQGWGGSPRETQYF
clone_size: few
d_call: TRBD2
v_call: TRBV14
j_call: TRBJ2-5

cdr3_nt: TGTGCCAGCAGCCAAGAAATAGGCAGGACTAGCGGGAAAAATGAGCAGTTCTTC
cdr3_aa: CASSQEIGRTSGKNEQFF
clone_size: .
d_call: TRBD2
v_call: TRBV14
j_call: TRBJ2-1

cdr3_nt: TGTGCCAGCTCGATTAAGGGAGAGGGAGAAGCTTTCTTT
cdr3_aa: CASSIKGEGEAFF
clone_size: .
d_call: .
v_call: TRBV18
j_call: TRBJ1-1

cdr3_nt: TGTGCCTGGAAACCCCGGGACAGATCATTCGAAAAACTGTTTTTT
cdr3_aa: CAWKPRDRSFEKLFF
clone_size: .
d_call: TRBD1
v_call: TRBV30
j_call: TRBJ1-4

cdr3_nt: TGCGCCAGCAGCCACCCTCCCGGGGGCGGGGGGGCCATCAATGAGCAGTTCTTC
cdr3_aa: CASSHPPGGGGAINEQFF
clone_size: once
d_call: TRBD2
v_call: TRBV4-1
j_call: TRBJ2-1

cdr3_nt: TGTGCCACCAGCAGGGGGACAGGGGGCAGGGACGAGCAGTACTTC
cdr3_aa: CATSRGTGGRDEQYF
clone_size: .
d_call: TRBD1
v_call: TRBV15
j_call: TRBJ2-7

cdr3_nt: TGTGCCAGCAGTGAAGTACTACCGGGACAGCGGAGCTCCTATAATTCACCCCTCCACTTT
cdr3_aa: CASSEVLPGQRSSYNSPLHF
clone_size: .
d_call: TRBD1
v_call: TRBV6-1
j_call: TRBJ1-6

cdr3_nt: TGTGCCAGCAGTGAAAGCGGGGGGGCCGAGACCCAGTACTTC
cdr3_aa: CASSESGGAETQYF
clone_size: .
d_call: TRBD2
v_call: TRBV6-4
j_call: TRBJ2-5

cdr3_nt: TGTGCCAGCAGTTTACGACAGGGGGTAGGCAAAAACATTCAGTACTTC
cdr3_aa: CASSLRQGVGKNIQYF
clone_size: .
d_call: TRBD1
v_call: TRBV28
j_call: TRBJ2-4

cdr3_nt: TGTGCCAGCAGACCTACCGGGACTAGCGGTTACGAGCAGTACTTC
cdr3_aa: CASRPTGTSGYEQYF
clone_size: .
d_call: TRBD2
v_call: TRBV7-2
j_call: TRBJ2-7

cdr3_nt: TGTGCCAGCACAGGACAGGGAATCACAGATACGCAGTATTTT
cdr3_aa: CASTGQGITDTQYF
clone_size: .
d_call: TRBD1
v_call: TRBV2
j_call: TRBJ2-3

cdr3_nt: TGTGCCAGCAGCTCAGGGGGAAGCACTAACTATGGCTACACCTTC
cdr3_aa: CASSSGGSTNYGYTF
clone_size: .
d_call: TRBD1
v_call: TRBV28
j_call: TRBJ1-2

cdr3_nt: TGTGCCAGTACCCCCCGGACTACAGTGAACACTGAAGCTTTCTTT
cdr3_aa: CASTPRTTVNTEAFF
clone_size: few
d_call: .
v_call: TRBV19
j_call: TRBJ1-1

cdr3_nt: TGTGCCAGCAGCCACGCCCGGTCCGGTTCTTCCTACGAGCAGTACTTC
cdr3_aa: CASSHARSGSSYEQYF
clone_size: .
d_call: .
v_call: TRBV14
j_call: TRBJ2-7

cdr3_nt: TGTGCCAGCAGCGTAAGCGGGGGGGCCAGGGCAGATACGCAGTATTTT
cdr3_aa: CASSVSGGARADTQYF
clone_size: .
d_call: TRBD2
v_call: TRBV9
j_call: TRBJ2-3

cdr3_nt: TGTGCCAGCAGCTTCCGGGGAAGCGGGACATACAATGAGCAGTTCTTC
cdr3_aa: CASSFRGSGTYNEQFF
clone_size: .
d_call: .
v_call: TRBV7-9
j_call: TRBJ2-1

cdr3_nt: TGCGCCAGCATGGCTGTTGGGCAGACAAATTCACCCCTCCACTTT
cdr3_aa: CASMAVGQTNSPLHF
clone_size: .
d_call: .
v_call: TRBV5-1
j_call: TRBJ1-6

cdr3_nt: TGTGCCAGCAGTTTGACCCATAGGGCTAGCGGGAGGGGGATCACAGATACGCAGTATTTT
cdr3_aa: CASSLTHRASGRGITDTQYF
clone_size: .
d_call: TRBD2
v_call: TRBV27
j_call: TRBJ2-3

cdr3_nt: TGTGCCAGTAGTATAAATAGCGGACCCTACGAGCAGTACTTC
cdr3_aa: CASSINSGPYEQYF
clone_size: .
d_call: .
v_call: TRBV19
j_call: TRBJ2-7

cdr3_nt: TGTGCCAGCAGCTTTTCGACAGCTCCGTTCGAGCAGTACTTC
cdr3_aa: CASSFSTAPFEQYF
clone_size: .
d_call: .
v_call: TRBV7-9
j_call: TRBJ2-7